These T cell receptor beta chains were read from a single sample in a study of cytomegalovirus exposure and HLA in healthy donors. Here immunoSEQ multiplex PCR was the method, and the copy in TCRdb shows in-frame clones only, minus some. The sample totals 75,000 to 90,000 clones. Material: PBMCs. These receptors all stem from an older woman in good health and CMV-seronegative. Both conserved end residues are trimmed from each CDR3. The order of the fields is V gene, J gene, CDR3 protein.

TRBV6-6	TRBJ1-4	ASWTGDDPNEKLF
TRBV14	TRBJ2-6	ASLMGRGESGANVLT
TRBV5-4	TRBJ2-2	ASVGRTGELF
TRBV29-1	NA	SVEGREGRSNEQY
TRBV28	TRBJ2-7	ASSLEGSYEQY
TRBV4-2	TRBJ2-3	ASSQVASGGTDTQY
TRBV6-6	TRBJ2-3	ASKLTSGREDTQY
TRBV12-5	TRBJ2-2	ASGRLAGESTGELF
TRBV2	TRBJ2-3	ASSPDYRTDTQY
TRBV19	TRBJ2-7	ASRGTGRIYEQY
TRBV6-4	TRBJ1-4	ASSEQGGEKLF
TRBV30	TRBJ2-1	AWRLAGNHEQF
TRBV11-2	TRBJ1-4	ASSFSGVDEKLF
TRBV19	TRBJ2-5	ASSIQGQPLTQY
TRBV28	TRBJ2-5	ASSEAGTSVQETQY
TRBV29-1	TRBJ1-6	SVLSDRENSPLH
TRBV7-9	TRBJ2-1	ASSLAGSHEQF
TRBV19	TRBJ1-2	ASSLSPHSGQGGNGYT
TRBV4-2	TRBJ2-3	ASSQGLAGGPSTDTQY
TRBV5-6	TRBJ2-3	ASSRQGAADTQY
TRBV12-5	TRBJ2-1	ASGLDLQTSGRASNEQF
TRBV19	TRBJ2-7	ASRAGQNSYEQY
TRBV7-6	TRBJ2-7	ASSLSTGGYYEQY
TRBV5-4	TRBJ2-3	ASSLWKTGDTDTQY
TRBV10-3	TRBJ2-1	ATQGTSGHYSSSYNEQF
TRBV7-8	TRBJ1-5	ASSLGAVGQVPNQPQH
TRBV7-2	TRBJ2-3	ASSLGTSGSQSDTQY
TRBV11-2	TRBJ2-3	ASSRGASGYSTDTQY
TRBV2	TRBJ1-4	ASGRQGDEKLF
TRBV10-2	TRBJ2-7	ASSELKTGDEQY
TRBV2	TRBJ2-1	ASSGIVGQGPYNEQF
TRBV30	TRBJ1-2	AWSGGSYGYT
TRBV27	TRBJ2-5	ASSLDRAQETQY
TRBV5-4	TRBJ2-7	ASSLKGGQSRSYEQY
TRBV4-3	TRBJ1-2	ASSHGGTGGSYGYT
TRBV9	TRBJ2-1	ASSPRTSVKEQF
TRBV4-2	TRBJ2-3	ASSPRTGGMSDTQY
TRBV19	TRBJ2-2	ASSFGTAGSGELF
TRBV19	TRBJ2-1	ASSIGRDSYNEQF
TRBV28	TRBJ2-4	ASSLAGVKNIQY
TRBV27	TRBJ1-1	ASSSPTESTEAF
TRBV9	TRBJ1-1	ASSVSMNTEAF
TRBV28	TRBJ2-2	ASSFRLRGGRNTGELF
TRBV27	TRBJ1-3	ASSFTGRGNTIY
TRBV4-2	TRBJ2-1	ASSQDEREPYNEQF
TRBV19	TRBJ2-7	ATRGRLVYEQY
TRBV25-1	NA	ASSTTVPGGSYEQY
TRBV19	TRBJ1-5	ASSRLAGGQPQH
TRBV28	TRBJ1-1	ASTLQGHTEAF
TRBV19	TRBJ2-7	ASRRTGLNYEQY
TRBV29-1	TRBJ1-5	SVSTGGDQPQH
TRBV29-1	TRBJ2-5	SVDPLSGREEQY
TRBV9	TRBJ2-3	ASSVTGGGTDTQY
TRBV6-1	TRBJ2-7	ASSDWDRGYEQY